These 13 T cell receptor beta chains were sequenced from one sample in a study of graft-versus-host responses after intestinal transplantation. The table came from immunoSEQ multiplex PCR; TCRdb's copy has only in-frame clones and leaves some out. The sample lists about 81,000 clones; approximately 88% were seen once. The antigens of these receptors remain unknown. The sequences come from unstimulated CD4+ T cells sorted from spleen or lymph node cells, collected before intestinal transplant. Receptors originate from a human donor who received an intestinal transplant.

This clone was counted a single time. The rearrangement uses TRBV19 and TRBJ2-1; 10 nucleotides agree with TRBD1. Trimming removed 3 bases from V and 8 bases from J; junction bases left unmatched: 7. CDR3 length equals 15 residues. Germline V gene sequence: CDR1 LNHDA, CDR2 SQIVND (reference sequence). DNA for the CDR3: TGTGCCAGTAGTATCCCCGGCGGGACAGGGGATGAGCAGTTCTTC. This gives the protein CASSIPGGTGDEQFF.

In this sample, this clone turned up once. The chain carries TRBV7-2 and TRBJ2-1; no reliable D call. Germline CDR1 SGHTA, CDR2 FQGNSA. This CDR3 has 14 residues. V lost 5 bases and J 7 bases, leaving 15 bases between the germline ends. CDR3 loop: CASSAPGGYNEQFF. Here the CDR3 DNA reads TGTGCCAGCAGCGCCCCCGGCGGCTATAATGAGCAGTTCTTC.

The chain joins TRBV30 to TRBJ2-5; the match to TRBD1 covers 8 bases. Looked up from germline, CDR1 is GTSNPN and CDR2 is SVGIG (reference sequence). The CDR3 contains 13 residues. With V trimmed by 3 bases and J by 4 bases, 4 bases remained unmatched. The CDR3 sequence: CAWRAGTGETQYF. The CDR3 nucleotides read TGTGCCTGGAGGGCCGGGACAGGAGAGACCCAGTACTTC. Full variable domain (rest looked up from reference TRBV30 and TRBJ2-5): SQTIHQWPATLVQPVGSPLSLECTVEGTSNPNLYWYRQAAGRGLQLLFYSVGIGQISSEVPQNLSASRPQDRQFILSSKKLLLSDSGFYLCAWRAGTGETQYFGPGTRLLVL.

The chain is built from TRBV7-9 and TRBJ1-4, with TRBD1 as a possible D gene (5 bases). Germline loops: CDR1 SEHNR, CDR2 FQNEAQ (reference sequence). This CDR3 is built from 15 residues. Between the trimmed V and J ends, which lost 5 bases and 6 bases, there was a span of 16 bases. This chain's CDR3 is CASSPAQGKYEKLFF. CDR3 bases: TGTGCCAGCAGCCCTGCCCAGGGAAAATATGAAAAACTGTTTTTT.

The V call is TRBV10-1, the J call TRBJ1-5; the match to TRBD1 covers 7 bases. V gave up 7 bases and J gave up 5 bases; unmatched junction bases: 2. CDR3 length: 12 amino acids. Germline values: CDR1 WNHNN, CDR2 SYGVQD (reference sequence). The CDR3: CASKGGHQPQHF. The DNA for the CDR3 is TGCGCCAGCAAAGGGGGCCATCAGCCCCAGCATTTT.

The chain couples TRBV18 to TRBJ2-5; tentatively, D is TRBD2 (5 bases). The CDR3 runs to 14 residues. Per germline, CDR1 KGHSH and CDR2 LQKENI. V lost 3 bases to trimming and J lost 4 bases, with 12 bases between them. The CDR3 coding sequence is TGTGCCAGCTCACCGGTAGAGGGTTCAGAGACCCAGTACTTC. Translation: CASSPVEGSETQYF.

This clone was observed a few times. V is TRBV5-1 and J is TRBJ2-1; 8 bases map to TRBD1. Trimming removed 0 bases from V and 8 bases from J; junction bases left unmatched: 7. The CDR3 length is 15 residues. Germline V gene sequence: CDR1 SGHRS, CDR2 YFSETQ. CDR3 nucleotide sequence: TGCGCCAGCAGCTTGGAGGACAGGGCTTTTGATGAGCAGTTCTTC. It specifies CASSLEDRAFDEQFF.

V usage is TRBV13 and J usage is TRBJ1-2, with D tentatively TRBD1 (5 bases). With 3 bases removed from V and 4 bases from J, the gap between germline ends came to 6 bases. The germline V gene encodes CDR1 PRHDT and CDR2 FYEKMQ (reference sequence). This CDR3 is built from 12 residues. The CDR3, as DNA: TGTGCCAGCAGCTTTGGGGCCTATGGCTACACCTTC. The encoded protein is CASSFGAYGYTF.

The chain combines TRBV5-5 with TRBJ1-1, with 10 bases aligning to TRBD1. Germline CDR1 is SGHKS and CDR2 is YYEKEE (reference sequence). This CDR3 spans 16 amino acids. With 4 bases clipped from V and 3 bases from J, the junction kept 9 bases outside the gene matches. CDR3 amino acids: CASSLGTGEVHTEAFF. The CDR3 DNA reads TGTGCCAGCAGCCTTGGGACAGGGGAGGTGCACACTGAAGCTTTCTTT.

The chain carries TRBV6-5 and TRBJ1-2; 8 bases are shared with TRBD1. This CDR3 is 13 amino acids long. Germline CDR1 reads MNHEY; CDR2 reads SVGAGI. The V segment lost 6 bases and the J segment 3 bases; nucleotides outside the gene matches: 3. The CDR3 DNA follows: TGTGCCAGCAGCCCGGACAGGGACTATGGCTACACCTTC. Amino acids: CASSPDRDYGYTF.

This chain links TRBV5-1 with TRBJ2-2, with D uncertain. V gave up 4 bases and J gave up 5 bases, with 9 bases separating them. The V gene's germline CDR1 is SGHRS and CDR2 YFSETQ. CDR3 length equals 13 residues. This chain's CDR3 is CASSLTVTGELFF. CDR3 DNA sequence: TGCGCCAGCAGCCTGACTGTAACCGGGGAGCTGTTTTTT.

The rearrangement joins TRBV10-1 to TRBJ2-5, with 13 bases aligning to TRBD2. Germline CDR1 and CDR2: WNHNN and SYGVQD (reference sequence). J gave up 11 bases and V 3 bases, and 6 bases lay outside the gene matches. The CDR3 has 14 amino acids. The CDR3: CASSELAGGGEQYF. For the CDR3, the DNA is TGCGCCAGCAGTGAACTAGCGGGAGGGGGAGAGCAGTACTTC.

This sequence joins TRBV19 and TRBJ1-5; D unresolved. Trimming removed 7 bases from V and 7 bases from J, with 14 bases in between. The CDR3 is 13 amino acids. In germline, CDR1 is LNHDA, CDR2 SQIVND (reference sequence). The CDR3 region has the DNA TGTGCCAGTAAGGATAGCGCGGGCCAGCCCCAGCATTTT. Translation: CASKDSAGQPQHF.